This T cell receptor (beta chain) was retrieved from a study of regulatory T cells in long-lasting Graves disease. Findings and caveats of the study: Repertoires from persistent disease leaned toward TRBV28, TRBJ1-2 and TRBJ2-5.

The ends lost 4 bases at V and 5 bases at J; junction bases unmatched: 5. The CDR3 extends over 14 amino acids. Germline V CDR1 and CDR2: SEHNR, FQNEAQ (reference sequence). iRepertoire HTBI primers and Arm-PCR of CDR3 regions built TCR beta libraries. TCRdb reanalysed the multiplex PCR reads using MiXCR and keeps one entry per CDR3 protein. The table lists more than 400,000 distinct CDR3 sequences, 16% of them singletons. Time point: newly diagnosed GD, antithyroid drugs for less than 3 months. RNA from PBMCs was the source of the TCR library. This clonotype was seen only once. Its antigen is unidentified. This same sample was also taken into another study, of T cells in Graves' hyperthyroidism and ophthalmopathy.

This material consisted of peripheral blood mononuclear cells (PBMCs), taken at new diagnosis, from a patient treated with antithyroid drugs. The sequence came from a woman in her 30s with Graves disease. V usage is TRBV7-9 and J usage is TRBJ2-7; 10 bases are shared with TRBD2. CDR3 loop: CASSWGLANDEQYF. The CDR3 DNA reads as TGTGCCAGCAGCTGGGGACTAGCGAACGACGAGCAGTACTTC.